This TCR beta chain was sequenced for a study of radiation and T cells in renal cell carcinoma. Overall study context: Nephrectomy followed 15 Gy stereotactic body radiation by 4 weeks.

Per the germline V gene, CDR1 is SGHRS and CDR2 is YFSETQ. Trimming cost V 3 bases and J 9 bases, with 18 bases left between them. This CDR3 is built from 14 residues. Only in-frame clones appear in the TCRdb table, and some are missing; sequencing was by immunoSEQ multiplex PCR. Here the sample spans roughly 140,000 clones, around 90% being singletons. About this clone: The antigen remains unidentified.

Regarding time point: blood 2 weeks post-SBRT. Treatment noted: 15 Gy SBRT to primary tumor, nephrectomy 4 weeks later. Serial blood draws occurred at baseline and 2 and 4 weeks post-SBRT. The patient's renal cell carcinoma had clear cell pathology. Study findings and constraints: In blood, top tumor clones expanded by 2 weeks, shrinking by 4.

The TCR was taken from a woman aged 50 to 60 with renal cell carcinoma. The chain carries TRBV5-1 and TRBJ1-1, with D maybe TRBD1 (5 bases). Here the sequenced sample was blood, taken from a patient whose treatment included radiotherapy and nephrectomy. DNA for the CDR3: TGCGCCAGCAGCTGGGACCGTTCTCCCCAACAAGCTTTCTTT. Translated: CASSWDRSPQQAFF. Full variable domain (remainder filled in from reference TRBV5-1 and TRBJ1-1): KAGVTQTPRYLIKTRGQQVTLSCSPISGHRSVSWYQQTPGQGLQFLFEYFSETQRNKGNFPGRFSGRQFSNSRSEMNVSTLELGDSALYLCASSWDRSPQQAFFGQGTRLTVV.